The sequence of this T cell receptor (beta chain) was determined in a study of blood T cell repertoires in COVID-19. Study in general: The origin of the acute and convalescent COVID-19 samples was the United States, Italy and Spain.

In the original processing: Amplification from reference gene primers served as the basis for estimated nucleated cell counts. Profiling relied on immunoSEQ multiplex PCR, and the TCRdb table lists in-frame clones only, not all of them. V and J calls plus clone size are reproduced from that table; the DNA served to infer D and trimming. The profile shows a few hundred thousand clones, roughly 90% of them singletons. Adults between about 18 and 95 years of age took part from 24 US areas. Cohorts were determined from participant-reported clinical history. With 2 bases clipped from V and 3 bases from J, the junction kept 1 base outside the gene matches. Per the germline V gene, CDR1 is MNHEY and CDR2 is SMNVEV (reference sequence). The CDR3 runs to 14 residues.

Sequenced input: PBMCs or T cells enriched from blood (not recorded which). V and J are TRBV27 and TRBJ2-3, with 8 bases aligning to TRBD2. The sequence was obtained from a woman aged 25 to 39 who had recovered from COVID-19. The chain's CDR3 is CASSLERGTDTQYF. In DNA, the CDR3 is TGTGCCAGCAGTTTAGAGCGGGGGACAGATACGCAGTATTTT.